This T cell receptor (beta chain) was recorded in a study of blood T cell dynamics during melanoma immunotherapy. Measured with immunoSEQ multiplex PCR; TCRdb has only the in-frame clones, and not every one. The data hold fewer than 15,000 clones, with approximately 90% observed a single time. Time point described: week 3, after first cycle of checkpoint inhibitor. The sequence derives from a human donor with melanoma. The sample consisted of blood, taken from a patient treated with checkpoint blockade.

The DNA for the CDR3 is TGTGCCAGCAGAACAGGGATTATAGGGTTCTTC. Protein sequence: CASRTGIIGFF. This chain links TRBV2 with TRBJ2-1; possibly TRBD1 for D (6 bases). Germline values: CDR1 SNHLY, CDR2 FYNNEI. This CDR3 comprises 11 residues. V lost 6 bases and J lost 15, with 15 bases in between.